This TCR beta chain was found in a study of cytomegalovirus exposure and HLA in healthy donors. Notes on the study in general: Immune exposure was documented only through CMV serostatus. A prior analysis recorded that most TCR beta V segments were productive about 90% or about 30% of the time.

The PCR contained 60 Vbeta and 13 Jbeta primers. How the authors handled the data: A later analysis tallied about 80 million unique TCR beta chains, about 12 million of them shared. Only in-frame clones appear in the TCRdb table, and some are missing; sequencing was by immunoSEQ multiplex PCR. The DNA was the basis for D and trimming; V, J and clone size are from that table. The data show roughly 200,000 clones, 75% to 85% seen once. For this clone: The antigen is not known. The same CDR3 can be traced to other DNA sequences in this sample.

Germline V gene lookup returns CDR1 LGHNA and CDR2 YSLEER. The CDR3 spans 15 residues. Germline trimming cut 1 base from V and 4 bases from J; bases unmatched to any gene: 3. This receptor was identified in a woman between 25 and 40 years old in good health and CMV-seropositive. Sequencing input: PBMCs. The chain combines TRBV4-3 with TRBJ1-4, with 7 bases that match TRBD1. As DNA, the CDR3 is TGCGCCAGCAGCCAAGGACAGGGCCGTAATGAAAAACTGTTTTTT. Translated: CASSQGQGRNEKLFF.